The sequence of this T cell receptor beta chain was determined in a study of blood T cell repertoires in COVID-19. The wider study: The United States, Italy and Spain were the sources of the acute and convalescent COVID-19 samples. The cDNA or gDNA used as material had been derived from T cells, B-cell-depleted T cells, or PBMCs.

The germline gives CDR1 PRHDT, CDR2 FYEKMQ (reference sequence). Trimming took 1 base from V and 5 from J, leaving 12 bases between them. The CDR3 runs 15 residues. Per the original data handling: Estimation of nucleated cell counts relied on the amplification of reference gene primers. Libraries were prepared by immunoSEQ multiplex PCR; TCRdb keeps only in-frame clonotypes and omits some of them. V, J and clone size were drawn from that table, and D and trimming were deduced from the DNA. Of about 68,000 clones listed, roughly 85% are singletons. The chain employs TRBV13 and TRBJ2-1; D gene uncertain. Sequencing was done on a sample of peripheral blood. The receptor comes from a woman aged 55-70 years with acute or convalescent COVID-19. The CDR3 protein is CASSLESLLNNEQFF. DNA for the CDR3: TGTGCCAGCAGCTTAGAGTCACTACTCAACAATGAGCAGTTCTTC.